This entry features one T cell receptor (beta chain) sequence. What it recognizes is unknown. These data originate in a study of a mutant IDH1 vaccine in newly diagnosed glioma. As for the study in general: Vaccination started 4-6 weeks after radiotherapy alone, or with temozolomide cycles. Antecedent treatment encompassed radiotherapy, temozolomide, or their combination; the majority received both.

Time point specified: week 35, safety follow-up. Doses comprised 300 ug of mutant IDH1 20-mer peptide each, plus topical imiquimod. Patients came in for eight vaccinations, in weeks 1, 3, 5, 7, 11, 15, 19 and 23. Points from the study as a whole: Detectable vaccine-induced immune responses arose in 80% to 95% of patients.

The assay was immunoSEQ multiplex PCR, and TCRdb's table has in-frame clones only and misses some. Among some 33,000 clones listed, 78% were seen once. Sequenced here: PBMCs, sampled from a glioma patient whose treatment included an IDH1 peptide vaccine. The origin of this receptor is a woman in her thirties or forties with glioma.

The CDR3 loop reads CASSTRQGVPFNEQFF. DNA of the CDR3: TGTGCCAGTAGTACAAGACAGGGGGTCCCTTTCAATGAGCAGTTCTTC. J is TRBJ2-1 and V is TRBV19; 9 bases fit TRBD1. Per the germline V gene, CDR1 is LNHDA and CDR2 is SQIVND (reference sequence). Trimming at V came to 4 bases and at J to 6 bases, leaving 10 bases not matched to a gene. The CDR3 runs to 16 residues.